Below are 24 T cell receptor beta chains sequenced from a single sample in a study of cytomegalovirus exposure and HLA in healthy donors. The PCR ran on 60 Vbeta and 13 Jbeta primers. Method: immunoSEQ multiplex PCR; TCRdb's copy keeps in-frame clones and lacks some. The sample has around 96,000 clones, roughly three fifths seen once. Sequenced sample: PBMCs. These receptors came from a man aged 55-75 years in good health and CMV-seronegative.

V gene TRBV2 combines with J gene TRBJ2-3; the D gene is possibly TRBD2 (6 bases). This CDR3 comprises 13 residues. Germline CDR1 is SNHLY and CDR2 is FYNNEI. Trimming left V 3 bases short and J 3 bases short, with 7 bases between. The CDR3 coding sequence is TGTGCCAGCAGTGACGGGAGTACAGATACGCAGTATTTT. Its translation: CASSDGSTDTQYF.

This clone was recorded a few times. The chain uses TRBV6-6 and TRBJ1-5; 8 nucleotides line up with TRBD1. Germline CDR1 MNHNY, CDR2 SVGAGI (reference sequence). This CDR3 region has 15 residues. The ends lost 7 bases at V and 3 bases at J; junction bases unmatched: 8. The CDR3 nucleotides are TGTGCCAGCAACCTGGACAGGGCCCTCAATCAGCCCCAGCATTTT. This translates into CASNLDRALNQPQHF.

The CDR3 is CASTTSGTGRDEQYF. The CDR3 DNA reads TGTGCCAGCACCACTTCAGGGACAGGGAGGGACGAGCAGTACTTC. The chain uses TRBV28 and TRBJ2-7; TRBD1 agrees at 9 bases. Trimming cost V 7 bases and J 5 bases; bases outside gene matches: 12. The germline gives CDR1 MDHEN, CDR2 SYDVKM. This CDR3 is 15 amino acids long.

The V call is TRBV5-1, the J call TRBJ2-7; 9 positions match TRBD1. The CDR3 loop spans 14 amino acids. V was clipped by 1 base and J by 4 bases; unmatched bases: 3. Germline CDR1 reads SGHRS; CDR2 reads YFSETQ. CDR3 DNA: TGCGCCAGCAGCTTGCCGGGACAGGGTTACGAGCAGTACTTC. Translating gives CASSLPGQGYEQYF. The complete variable domain, with remaining parts taken from reference TRBV5-1 and TRBJ2-7, reads KAGVTQTPRYLIKTRGQQVTLSCSPISGHRSVSWYQQTPGQGLQFLFEYFSETQRNKGNFPGRFSGRQFSNSRSEMNVSTLELGDSALYLCASSLPGQGYEQYFGPGTRLTVT.

The chain uses TRBV5-1 and TRBJ2-5; a weak D match, TRBD1 (5 bases). The V gene's germline CDR1 is SGHRS and CDR2 YFSETQ. The CDR3 runs to 14 residues. V was cut by 4 bases and J by 2 bases, with 12 bases left in between. CDR3 sequence: CASSQMTEQETQYF. The CDR3 coding sequence is TGCGCCAGCAGCCAGATGACAGAGCAAGAGACCCAGTACTTC.

This clone has more than one count but fewer than ten. The chain links TRBV5-6 to TRBJ1-1, with D possibly matching TRBD1 (5 bases). The V and J ends lost 3 bases and 8 bases respectively, with 8 bases between them. Germline V gene sequence: CDR1 SGHDT, CDR2 YYEEEE. This CDR3 is built from 11 residues. CDR3 nucleotide sequence: TGTGCCAGCAGCTCATACAGGGAAGCTTTCTTT. Amino acids: CASSSYREAFF.

V is TRBV4-1 and J is TRBJ2-3; D is possibly TRBD2 (6 bases). The CDR3 is 15 amino acids. The V gene lost 0 bases and the J gene lost 4 bases, with 11 bases spanning the gap. In germline, CDR1 is MGHRA, CDR2 YSYEKL. CDR3 in amino acids: CASSQEREEADTQYF. The CDR3 DNA reads as TGCGCCAGCAGCCAAGAAAGGGAGGAGGCAGATACGCAGTATTTT.

This chain links TRBV2 with TRBJ1-5; perhaps TRBD1 as D (5 bases). CDR1 is SNHLY, CDR2 FYNNEI, per germline. This CDR3 contains 14 residues. V lost 4 bases to trimming and J lost 2 bases, with 9 bases between them. CDR3 sequence (DNA): TGTGCCAGCAGTGGGGGGGGTGGCAATCAGCCCCAGCATTTT. Translating gives CASSGGGGNQPQHF.

The chain couples TRBV5-1 to TRBJ1-2; tentatively, D is TRBD1 (5 bases). Deletions cut 0 bases from V and 1 base from J, with 7 bases between. This CDR3 has 14 residues. Looked up from germline, CDR1 is SGHRS and CDR2 is YFSETQ. CDR3 in DNA: TGCGCCAGCAGCTTGGAGACAGTTAACTATGGCTACACCTTC. Translating it yields CASSLETVNYGYTF.

This chain uses TRBV9 with TRBJ1-2; D is undetermined. The CDR3 spans 13 residues. Germline V gene lookup returns CDR1 SGDLS and CDR2 YYNGEE. The V end was cut by 0 bases, the J end by 6 bases, with 9 bases between. CDR3 sequence reads: CASSVVRSHGYTF. As DNA, the CDR3 is TGTGCCAGCAGCGTAGTAAGGAGCCATGGCTACACCTTC.

The V gene is TRBV10-2, the J gene TRBJ1-3, with D possibly matching TRBD1 (6 bases). There are 14 residues in the CDR3. The germline V gene has CDR1 WSHSY and CDR2 SAAADI. Trimming cost V 6 bases and J 0 bases, with 9 bases left between them. The CDR3 bases are TGCGCCAGCAGGGAGACAGGCTCTGGAAACACCATATATTTT. Encoded protein: CASRETGSGNTIYF.

This sequence joins TRBV7-3 and TRBJ2-7; 10 positions match TRBD2. This CDR3 is built from 15 residues. Germline V gene data show CDR1 as SGHTA and CDR2 as FQGTGA. V dropped 1 base and J dropped 4; count of bases not matched to a gene: 4. The CDR3 spells CASSLRAGGSYEQYF. CDR3 nucleotides: TGTGCCAGCAGCTTAAGAGCGGGGGGGAGTTACGAGCAGTACTTC.

The chain recombines TRBV5-1 with TRBJ2-5, with TRBD1 matching over 9 bases. CDR3 size: 17 residues. Germline V gene sequence: CDR1 SGHRS, CDR2 YFSETQ. The V gene end was trimmed by 4 bases and the J gene end by 0 bases; junction bases not matched to a gene: 10. The chain's CDR3 is CASSPNTGGKDQETQYF. CDR3 nucleotides: TGCGCCAGCAGCCCGAACACAGGGGGCAAGGACCAAGAGACCCAGTACTTC.

This clone has more than one count but fewer than ten. The rearrangement links TRBV6-5 to TRBJ2-7; a weak D match, TRBD2 (6 bases). CDR1 is MNHEY and CDR2 is SVGAGI in the germline V gene. The length of the CDR3 is 14 residues. Trimming left V 4 bases short and J 4 bases short, with 14 bases between. CDR3 region: CASSLSLATYEQYF. In nucleotides, the CDR3 is TGTGCCAGCAGTTTATCTCTAGCGACTTACGAGCAGTACTTC.

This clone was picked up a small number of times. The J gene is TRBJ2-5, the V gene TRBV7-9; possible D gene TRBD2, 6 bases. The germline gives CDR1 SEHNR, CDR2 FQNEAQ (reference sequence). The CDR3 runs 14 residues. Deletions cut 4 bases from V and 1 base from J, with 10 bases between. DNA of the CDR3: TGTGCCAGCAGCTCCTGGGGGGTCCAAGAGACCCAGTACTTC. Residues: CASSSWGVQETQYF.

V and J are TRBV18 and TRBJ2-5; TRBD2 matches 12 bases. The CDR3 totals 17 residues. Germline V gene data show CDR1 as KGHSH and CDR2 as LQKENI. The V gene end was trimmed by 3 bases and the J gene end by 3 bases; junction bases not matched to a gene: 8. The CDR3 here is CASSPLAGGPDEETQYF. CDR3 DNA sequence: TGTGCCAGCTCACCCCTAGCGGGAGGGCCAGACGAAGAGACCCAGTACTTC.

This chain joins TRBV15 and TRBJ2-5, with TRBD1 matching 10 bases. The CDR3 is 18 residues long. The V gene's germline CDR1 is LNHNV and CDR2 YYDKDF (reference sequence). V was pared by 1 base and J by 5 bases, with 13 bases of the junction left unmatched. The CDR3 loop reads CATSRGLVGTGASETQYF. The CDR3 coding sequence is TGTGCCACCAGCAGAGGATTGGTTGGGACAGGGGCATCGGAGACCCAGTACTTC.

The chain is built from TRBV28 and TRBJ1-3, with D perhaps matching TRBD1 (5 bases). Germline V gene sequence: CDR1 MDHEN, CDR2 SYDVKM. Trimming pared 6 bases from V and 3 bases from J, leaving 15 bases between. This CDR3 spans 15 amino acids. The CDR3 DNA reads TGTGCCAGCAGCCGGAAAGGGGTGGTTGGAAACACCATATATTTT. Its protein product is CASSRKGVVGNTIYF.

Worth noting for this clone: This sample includes further DNA sequences coding for the same CDR3. This chain joins TRBV7-2 and TRBJ2-7, with TRBD2 matching over 9 bases. CDR3 length equals 16 residues. Germline CDR1 is SGHTA and CDR2 is FQGNSA. V shed 2 bases and J 0 bases; nucleotides not matched to a gene: 5. Written as DNA, the CDR3 is TGTGCCAGCAGCTTAAATAGCGGGAGTAGCTCCTACGAGCAGTACTTC. It translates to CASSLNSGSSSYEQYF.

This chain uses TRBV15 with TRBJ2-3, with 8 bases identical to TRBD2. Germline CDR1 reads LNHNV; CDR2 reads YYDKDF (reference sequence). V shed 3 bases and J 6 bases; nucleotides not matched to a gene: 14. The CDR3 runs 17 residues. This CDR3 reads CATSRKRSGLGLDTQYF. DNA of the CDR3: TGTGCCACCAGCAGGAAACGGTCGGGACTAGGACTCGATACGCAGTATTTT.

This chain links TRBV7-3 with TRBJ2-2, with D possibly being TRBD1 (7 bases). The CDR3 totals 14 residues. Trimming pared 3 bases from V and 4 bases from J, leaving 9 bases between. The germline gives CDR1 SGHTA, CDR2 FQGTGA. DNA of the CDR3: TGTGCCAGCAGCTTGGAGGGGGCCACCGGGGAGCTGTTTTTT. This codes for CASSLEGATGELFF.

This sequence joins TRBV11-2 and TRBJ2-1; 10 bases map to TRBD2. The V gene end was trimmed by 1 base and the J gene end by 9 bases; junction bases not matched to a gene: 12. From germline, CDR1 is SGHAT and CDR2 FQNNGV. The CDR3 spans 17 residues. CDR3 sequence: CASSLVVKAGGWGEQFF. CDR3 in DNA: TGTGCCAGCAGCTTAGTGGTAAAAGCGGGAGGGTGGGGTGAGCAGTTCTTC.

This clone occurred a few times. This CDR3 is CASSYSDTENTEAFF. CDR3 in DNA: TGTGCCAGCAGTTACTCAGACACGGAGAACACTGAAGCTTTCTTT. The chain combines TRBV6-6 with TRBJ1-1; D is uncertain. From germline, CDR1 is MNHNY and CDR2 SVGAGI (reference sequence). The CDR3 sequence is 15 residues long. Trimming removed 0 bases from V and 1 base from J, with 9 bases in between.

V and J are TRBV19 and TRBJ2-7; TRBD2 agrees at 9 bases. After removal of 6 bases from V and 3 bases from J, the junction contained 3 bases not matched to a gene. Looked up from germline, CDR1 is LNHDA and CDR2 is SQIVND (reference sequence). This CDR3 has 13 amino acids. In DNA form, the CDR3 reads TGTGCCAGTAGCCATAGCGGGAGCTACGAGCAGTACTTC. Translation: CASSHSGSYEQYF.